The rows below give T cell receptor beta chains drawn from one sample of a study of beta chain features in type 1 diabetes. Some clones are missing from TCRdb's copy, which holds only in-frame ones; the method was immunoSEQ multiplex PCR. Here the sample spans about 660,000 clones, roughly an eighth being singletons. Sequenced sample: naive CD4+ T cells from blood. These receptors were obtained from a man in his late teens or twenties with type 1 diabetes. The CDR3 runs from the conserved cysteine through the conserved F or W. The D gene is left open where the match is weak. A clone size is listed for some rows: how often the clone was seen (once, few, many), or a class if it is expanded.

v_call: TRBV30; d_call: TRBD1; clone_size: -; j_call: TRBJ2-6; cdr3_nt: TGTGCCTCGACAGGGAGTGGGGCCAACGTCCTGACTTTC; cdr3_aa: CASTGSGANVLTF
v_call: TRBV7-2; d_call: TRBD1; clone_size: few; j_call: TRBJ2-5; cdr3_nt: TGTGCCAGCAGCTTAGTTGGACAGGGGGCTCTTGAGACCCAGTACTTC; cdr3_aa: CASSLVGQGALETQYF
v_call: TRBV11-2; d_call: -; clone_size: few; j_call: TRBJ2-3; cdr3_nt: TGTGCCAGCGGGAACGCAGATACGCAGTATTTT; cdr3_aa: CASGNADTQYF
v_call: TRBV2; d_call: -; clone_size: -; j_call: TRBJ1-1; cdr3_nt: TGTGCCAGCAGTGGACAGATGAACACTGAAGCTTTCTTT; cdr3_aa: CASSGQMNTEAFF
v_call: TRBV5-1; d_call: TRBD1; clone_size: -; j_call: TRBJ2-3; cdr3_nt: TGCGCCAGCAGCTCCCGACAGGGGGCTGGAGATACGCAGTATTTT; cdr3_aa: CASSSRQGAGDTQYF
v_call: TRBV13; d_call: TRBD1; clone_size: few; j_call: TRBJ2-7; cdr3_nt: TGTGCCAGCAGCCCTGGATGGGACAGGGTCATCGGAATCGGGAACGAGCAGTACTTC; cdr3_aa: CASSPGWDRVIGIGNEQYF
v_call: TRBV6-5; d_call: -; clone_size: few; j_call: TRBJ2-3; cdr3_nt: TGTGCCAGCAGTGAGGTGGGCTATACGCAGTATTTT; cdr3_aa: CASSEVGYTQYF
v_call: TRBV13; d_call: -; clone_size: few; j_call: TRBJ1-3; cdr3_nt: TGTGCCAGCAGCTTCGCATCGTGGCAGGGGAGGACAGACACCATATATTTT; cdr3_aa: CASSFASWQGRTDTIYF
v_call: TRBV5-4; d_call: -; clone_size: few; j_call: TRBJ2-3; cdr3_nt: TGTGCCAGCAGCTCGGGGAGCACAGATACGCAGTATTTT; cdr3_aa: CASSSGSTDTQYF
v_call: TRBV6-5; d_call: -; clone_size: -; j_call: TRBJ2-1; cdr3_nt: TGTGCCAGCAGAGGGACAACTCCTGAGCAGTTCTTC; cdr3_aa: CASRGTTPEQFF
v_call: TRBV6-5; d_call: -; clone_size: -; j_call: TRBJ2-6; cdr3_nt: TGTGCCAGCAGTTCGGCGGGGGCCGGGGCCAACGTCCTGACTTTC; cdr3_aa: CASSSAGAGANVLTF
v_call: TRBV7-9; d_call: -; clone_size: few; j_call: TRBJ1-5; cdr3_nt: TGTGCCAACAAGGGATACAATCAGCCCCAGCATTTT; cdr3_aa: CANKGYNQPQHF
v_call: TRBV9; d_call: TRBD1; clone_size: few; j_call: TRBJ2-1; cdr3_nt: TGTGCCAGCAGCCGGGACAGGGGTGGCAATGAGCAGTTCTTC; cdr3_aa: CASSRDRGGNEQFF
v_call: TRBV7-2; d_call: TRBD2; clone_size: few; j_call: TRBJ2-1; cdr3_nt: TGTGCCAGCAGCTCTTCTCGGACTAGATCGGATGAGCAGTTCTTC; cdr3_aa: CASSSSRTRSDEQFF
v_call: TRBV7-2; d_call: TRBD1; clone_size: few; j_call: TRBJ2-7; cdr3_nt: TGTGCCAGCAGCGTAAGGTCCGGACAGGGGCCCTACGAGCAGTACTTC; cdr3_aa: CASSVRSGQGPYEQYF
v_call: TRBV6-5; d_call: TRBD1; clone_size: -; j_call: TRBJ2-5; cdr3_nt: TGTGCCAGCACCGACAGGGCCAGAGAGACCCAGTACTTC; cdr3_aa: CASTDRARETQYF
v_call: TRBV30; d_call: -; clone_size: few; j_call: TRBJ1-1; cdr3_nt: TGTGCCTGGATGCCCAGGGGCATGAACACTGAAGCTTTCTTT; cdr3_aa: CAWMPRGMNTEAFF
v_call: TRBV29-1; d_call: -; clone_size: few; j_call: TRBJ2-7; cdr3_nt: TGCAGCGCTCGACTTAGGGAGGTCGGCTCCTACGAGCAGTACTTC; cdr3_aa: CSARLREVGSYEQYF
v_call: TRBV25-1; d_call: -; clone_size: few; j_call: TRBJ2-5; cdr3_nt: TGTGCCAGCACCCGGGATCAAGAGACCCAGTACTTC; cdr3_aa: CASTRDQETQYF
v_call: TRBV30; d_call: -; clone_size: -; j_call: TRBJ2-3; cdr3_nt: TGTGCCTGGAGTTGGAGCGGGAGCACAGATACGCAGTATTTT; cdr3_aa: CAWSWSGSTDTQYF
v_call: TRBV18; d_call: TRBD1; clone_size: -; j_call: TRBJ2-3; cdr3_nt: TGTGCCAGCTCACCGACAGGGGGCACAGATACGCAGTATTTT; cdr3_aa: CASSPTGGTDTQYF
v_call: TRBV7-9; d_call: -; clone_size: -; j_call: TRBJ2-6; cdr3_nt: TGTGCCAGCAGCTCCCTTATCGGGGGCCCTGGGGCCAACGTCCTGACTTTC; cdr3_aa: CASSSLIGGPGANVLTF
v_call: TRBV29-1; d_call: -; clone_size: few; j_call: TRBJ1-2; cdr3_nt: TGCAGCGTTGACGAGGGAATTAACTATGGCTACACCTTC; cdr3_aa: CSVDEGINYGYTF
v_call: TRBV15; d_call: -; clone_size: -; j_call: TRBJ1-3; cdr3_nt: TGTGCCACCAGCGGCGACGGAGACTCTGGAAACACCATATATTTT; cdr3_aa: CATSGDGDSGNTIYF
v_call: TRBV5-1; d_call: -; clone_size: few; j_call: TRBJ2-7; cdr3_nt: TGCGCCAGCAGCCCCGGTATGGGACCTAGCTCCTACGAGCAGTACTTC; cdr3_aa: CASSPGMGPSSYEQYF
v_call: TRBV5-4; d_call: TRBD2; clone_size: -; j_call: TRBJ2-5; cdr3_nt: TGTGCCAGCAGCTTGGGAGCGGGATCGGTAAAGACCCAGTACTTC; cdr3_aa: CASSLGAGSVKTQYF
v_call: TRBV7-3; d_call: TRBD1; clone_size: -; j_call: TRBJ1-2; cdr3_nt: TGTGCCAGCAGCTCGGGACAGGGGGCTAATGGCTACACCTTC; cdr3_aa: CASSSGQGANGYTF
v_call: TRBV15; d_call: TRBD1; clone_size: -; j_call: TRBJ2-1; cdr3_nt: TGTGCCACCAGCCCCTCCGTGGGACAGGGGGCTGGAGGCTCCTACAATGAGCAGTTCTTC; cdr3_aa: CATSPSVGQGAGGSYNEQFF
v_call: TRBV19; d_call: -; clone_size: -; j_call: TRBJ1-5; cdr3_nt: TGTGCCAGTAGTGCCCTGGATGGGCCCCAGCATTTT; cdr3_aa: CASSALDGPQHF
v_call: TRBV5-4; d_call: TRBD1; clone_size: few; j_call: TRBJ2-5; cdr3_nt: TGTGCCAGCTCCCGACAGGGTGATCGGACCCAGTACTTC; cdr3_aa: CASSRQGDRTQYF
v_call: TRBV2; d_call: -; clone_size: few; j_call: TRBJ1-4; cdr3_nt: TGTGCCAGCAACCTGAACCGCGGGCGCGGAGAAAAACTGTTTTTT; cdr3_aa: CASNLNRGRGEKLFF
v_call: TRBV29-1; d_call: -; clone_size: few; j_call: TRBJ1-5; cdr3_nt: TGCAGCGTTGCACAGGGTGGAAACAATCAGCCCCAGCATTTT; cdr3_aa: CSVAQGGNNQPQHF
v_call: TRBV11-2; d_call: -; clone_size: -; j_call: TRBJ2-2; cdr3_nt: TGTGCCAGCAGCCTCGGTTATTCGCCCCGGCGGAACACCGGGGAGCTGTTTTTT; cdr3_aa: CASSLGYSPRRNTGELFF
v_call: TRBV9; d_call: -; clone_size: few; j_call: TRBJ2-3; cdr3_nt: TGTGCCAGCAGCCGGGATTTATACACAGATACGCAGTATTTT; cdr3_aa: CASSRDLYTDTQYF
v_call: TRBV28; d_call: -; clone_size: -; j_call: TRBJ2-2; cdr3_nt: TGTGCCAGCAGTTTATCAGGGCCCGGGGAGCTGTTTTTT; cdr3_aa: CASSLSGPGELFF
v_call: TRBV23-1; d_call: -; clone_size: -; j_call: TRBJ2-2; cdr3_nt: TGCGCCAGCAGTGAGTTTCGCGATAGGGGTGGGAAGATCCTCGGGGAGCTGTTTTTT; cdr3_aa: CASSEFRDRGGKILGELFF
v_call: TRBV30; d_call: -; clone_size: -; j_call: TRBJ2-3; cdr3_nt: TGTGCCTGGAGCCACAGGGCCAGCACAGATACGCAGTATTTT; cdr3_aa: CAWSHRASTDTQYF
v_call: TRBV29-1; d_call: TRBD2; clone_size: -; j_call: TRBJ2-7; cdr3_nt: TGCAGCGTTGAATCTTTGGAGGCGGGAGCGCTCGCCGAGCAGTACTTC; cdr3_aa: CSVESLEAGALAEQYF
v_call: TRBV19; d_call: TRBD1; clone_size: -; j_call: TRBJ1-1; cdr3_nt: TGTGCCAGTAGTACAGGTAACAGGGGCGGTGAAGCTTTCTTT; cdr3_aa: CASSTGNRGGEAFF
v_call: TRBV5-1; d_call: -; clone_size: few; j_call: TRBJ2-7; cdr3_nt: TGCGCCAGCAGCGCAGACAGTCACGAGCAGTACTTC; cdr3_aa: CASSADSHEQYF
v_call: TRBV6-5; d_call: -; clone_size: few; j_call: TRBJ2-1; cdr3_nt: TGTGCCAGCATGAGGCCCTCCTACAATGAGCAGTTCTTC; cdr3_aa: CASMRPSYNEQFF
v_call: TRBV7-2; d_call: -; clone_size: -; j_call: TRBJ1-5; cdr3_nt: TGTGCCAGCAGCCGGAACAGTTACAATCAGCCCCAGCATTTT; cdr3_aa: CASSRNSYNQPQHF
v_call: TRBV7-2; d_call: -; clone_size: -; j_call: TRBJ2-6; cdr3_nt: TGTGCCAGCAGCTTGCCAGGGTCAGGGGCCAACGTCCTGACTTTC; cdr3_aa: CASSLPGSGANVLTF
v_call: TRBV5-1; d_call: TRBD1; clone_size: -; j_call: TRBJ2-5; cdr3_nt: TGCGCCAGCAGCCACGGGACAGCGGAAGAGACCCAGTACTTC; cdr3_aa: CASSHGTAEETQYF
v_call: TRBV18; d_call: -; clone_size: few; j_call: TRBJ2-4; cdr3_nt: TGTGCCAGCTCACCGGGATACAGGAGGGAAGTCATTCAGTACTTC; cdr3_aa: CASSPGYRREVIQYF
v_call: TRBV19; d_call: TRBD1; clone_size: -; j_call: TRBJ2-1; cdr3_nt: TGTGCCAGTAGTAGGCAGGGGGACAGTTACAATGAGCAGTTCTTC; cdr3_aa: CASSRQGDSYNEQFF
v_call: TRBV25-1; d_call: -; clone_size: -; j_call: TRBJ2-7; cdr3_nt: TGTGCCAGCAGTGAATTTGTCACAGAGAGCTCCTACGAGCAGTACTTC; cdr3_aa: CASSEFVTESSYEQYF
v_call: TRBV9; d_call: TRBD1; clone_size: -; j_call: TRBJ1-2; cdr3_nt: TGTGCCAGCAGCGTAGCTACAGGCAGGGGGCTGCCGGGCTACACCTTC; cdr3_aa: CASSVATGRGLPGYTF
v_call: TRBV5-1; d_call: -; clone_size: few; j_call: TRBJ2-2; cdr3_nt: TGCGCCAGCAGCCTCGGGACACAATTCGCCGGGGAGCTGTTTTTT; cdr3_aa: CASSLGTQFAGELFF
v_call: TRBV6-5; d_call: -; clone_size: once; j_call: TRBJ1-2; cdr3_nt: TGTGCCAGCAGTACCGGACAGCTCTATGGCTACACCTTC; cdr3_aa: CASSTGQLYGYTF
v_call: TRBV7-2; d_call: -; clone_size: few; j_call: TRBJ2-1; cdr3_nt: TGTGCCAGCAGCTTAAACGGGGCCCACTCCTACAATGAGCAGTTCTTC; cdr3_aa: CASSLNGAHSYNEQFF
v_call: TRBV4-3; d_call: -; clone_size: -; j_call: TRBJ1-2; cdr3_nt: TGCGCCAGCAGCCAAGATTGGAGGGTGGGGAACTATGGCTACACCTTC; cdr3_aa: CASSQDWRVGNYGYTF
v_call: TRBV5-4; d_call: -; clone_size: -; j_call: TRBJ2-5; cdr3_nt: TGTGCCAGCAGCTTGGTGGGGGCGAAGACCCAGTACTTC; cdr3_aa: CASSLVGAKTQYF
v_call: TRBV7-9; d_call: -; clone_size: few; j_call: TRBJ1-2; cdr3_nt: TGTGCCAGCAGCTTGCTCGGTCCCTCAAACTATGGCTACACCTTC; cdr3_aa: CASSLLGPSNYGYTF